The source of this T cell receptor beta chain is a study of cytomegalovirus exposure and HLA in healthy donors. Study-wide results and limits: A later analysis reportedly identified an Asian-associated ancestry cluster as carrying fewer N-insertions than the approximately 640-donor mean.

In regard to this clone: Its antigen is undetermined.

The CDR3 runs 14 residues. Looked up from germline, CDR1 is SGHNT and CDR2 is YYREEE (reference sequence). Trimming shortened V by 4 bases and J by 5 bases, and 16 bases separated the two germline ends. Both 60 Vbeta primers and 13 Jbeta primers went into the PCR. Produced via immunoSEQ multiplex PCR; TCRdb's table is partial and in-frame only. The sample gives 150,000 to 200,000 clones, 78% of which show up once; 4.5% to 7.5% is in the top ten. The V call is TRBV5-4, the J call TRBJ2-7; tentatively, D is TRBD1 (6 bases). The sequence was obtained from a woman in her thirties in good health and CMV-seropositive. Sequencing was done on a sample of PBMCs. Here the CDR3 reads CASSDPGTYNEQYF. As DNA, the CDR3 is TGTGCCAGCAGCGATCCCGGGACATACAACGAGCAGTACTTC.